The table lists the clone carrying this T cell receptor (beta chain) with a count of one. Other DNA sequences in the sample encode the same CDR3. This CDR3 contains 14 residues. V lost 0 bases and J lost 0; bases outside the gene matches: 0. In germline, CDR1 is SGHRS, CDR2 YFSETQ. In each case, RNA was isolated and then reverse transcribed into cDNA as the sequencing template. TCRdb's table, derived via immunoSEQ multiplex PCR, lists solely in-frame clones and lacks some. The sample has 250,000 or so clones; about two thirds are singletons. The data were taken from a study of CD8+ T cells in alopecia areata.

The source material was CD4+ T cells sorted from blood, sampled at week 0. V usage is TRBV5-1 and J usage is TRBJ2-7; TRBD1 matches at 7 bases. The source is a human donor with alopecia areata. CDR3: CASSLDRGSYEQYF. Here the CDR3 DNA reads TGCGCCAGCAGCTTGGACAGGGGCTCCTACGAGCAGTACTTC.